The 21 T cell receptor beta chains presented below share a single source sample, sequenced in a study of blood T cell repertoires in COVID-19. Produced via immunoSEQ multiplex PCR; TCRdb's table is partial and in-frame only. There are roughly 40,000 clones in the sample; 80% to 90% occur only once, and 9% lies in the top ten. Sequencing was carried out using peripheral blood. The receptors originated from a woman in her 70s with acute or convalescent COVID-19.

The J gene is TRBJ2-1, the V gene TRBV18; TRBD2 matches 7 bases. The V gene end was trimmed by 2 bases and the J gene end by 0 bases; junction bases not matched to a gene: 10. Germline V gives CDR1 KGHSH, CDR2 LQKENI. CDR3 length equals 18 residues. For the CDR3, the DNA is TGTGCCAGCTCACCATCATGGGCTAGCGGAAGCTCCTACAATGAGCAGTTCTTC. It specifies CASSPSWASGSSYNEQFF.

V and J are TRBV6-2 or TRBV6-3 and TRBJ1-2; the match to TRBD1 covers 7 bases. The germline CDR1 and CDR2 sequences are MNHEY and SVGEGT. The J segment lost 5 bases and the V segment lost 5 bases, leaving 8 bases of the junction unmatched. The CDR3 consists of 14 residues. The CDR3: CASSTWDSWYGYTF. In DNA form, the CDR3 reads TGTGCCAGCAGTACTTGGGACAGTTGGTATGGCTACACCTTC.

The chain uses TRBV7-2 and TRBJ2-1; a possible D gene is TRBD2 (7 bases). The germline CDR1 and CDR2 sequences are SGHTA and FQGNSA. The CDR3 runs 15 residues. The V gene lost 5 bases and the J gene lost 8 bases, with 19 bases spanning the gap. The CDR3 DNA reads TGTGCCAGCAGCCTAATGGCGGGGGCCGGGTATGAGCAGTTCTTC. It encodes CASSLMAGAGYEQFF.

The V call is TRBV6-5, the J call TRBJ1-1; tentative D call: TRBD1 (5 bases). Trimming pared 7 bases from V and 5 bases from J, leaving 14 bases between. The CDR3 is made up of 13 amino acids. Germline lookup yields CDR1 MNHEY and CDR2 SVGAGI. Here the CDR3 reads CASKDGAWTEAFF. The CDR3 bases are TGTGCCAGCAAGGATGGGGCTTGGACTGAAGCTTTCTTT.

V usage is TRBV10-3 and J usage is TRBJ1-1; 9 positions match TRBD1. Germline CDR1 ENHRY, CDR2 SYGVKD. V trimming: 5 bases; J trimming: 3 bases; junction bases outside the gene matches: 7. The CDR3 sequence is 15 residues long. In nucleotides, the CDR3 is TGTGCCATCAGTTTACAGGGGGCGAAGGACACTGAAGCTTTCTTT. This gives the protein CAISLQGAKDTEAFF.

The rearrangement links TRBV5-5 to TRBJ2-7, with 7 bases that match TRBD1. Germline lookup yields CDR1 SGHKS and CDR2 YYEKEE (reference sequence). The CDR3 extends over 15 amino acids. V lost 4 bases, J lost 0 bases, and 7 bases stayed unmatched. The CDR3 sequence: CASSLTGQPSYEQYV. The CDR3 nucleotides read TGTGCCAGCAGCCTAACGGGACAGCCCTCCTACGAGCAGTACGTC.

The chain recombines TRBV9 with TRBJ1-6, with 7 bases identical to TRBD1. Trimming took 0 bases from V and 7 from J; bases not matched to a gene: 10. Germline loops: CDR1 SGDLS, CDR2 YYNGEE. The CDR3 sequence is 17 residues long. The CDR3 nucleotides read TGTGCCAGCAGCGTAGGAGTTGAGGGGGCGTTGAATTCACCCCTCCACTTT. Protein sequence: CASSVGVEGALNSPLHF.

The chain uses TRBV4-2 and TRBJ1-4; D not certain. CDR1 and CDR2 from the germline V gene are LGHNA and YNFKEQ. V shed 1 base and J shed 6 bases, with 12 bases lying between them. The CDR3 totals 15 residues. The CDR3 loop is CASSQGAADYEKLFF. Written as DNA, the CDR3 is TGTGCCAGCAGCCAAGGTGCGGCAGATTATGAAAAACTGTTTTTT.

For the CDR3, the DNA is TGTGCCATCGCAATTGGAGGGTGGGACAATGAGCAGTTCTTC. This sequence encodes CAIAIGGWDNEQFF. The V gene is TRBV10-3, the J gene TRBJ2-1; D might be TRBD2 (6 bases). The V and J ends lost 8 bases and 5 bases respectively, with 16 bases between them. Germline CDR1 ENHRY, CDR2 SYGVKD. The CDR3 totals 14 residues.

A word on this clone: A junction end diverges from the germline sequence, so it may reflect a read error. CDR3 amino acids: CASSGDRVETQYF. For the CDR3, the DNA is TGTGCTAGCAGCGGGGACAGGGTAGAGACCCAGTACTTC. The gene calls are TRBV7-7 and TRBJ2-5, with 9 nucleotides matching TRBD1. CDR1 SSHAT and CDR2 FNYEAQ come from the germline V gene (reference sequence). The CDR3 has 13 residues.

V usage is TRBV3-1 (or the pseudogene TRBV3-2) and J usage is TRBJ2-1; perhaps TRBD2 as D (5 bases). Between the trimmed V and J ends, which lost 4 bases and 0 bases, there was a span of 13 bases. This CDR3 is built from 16 residues. The V gene's germline CDR1 is LGHDT and CDR2 YNNKEL (reference sequence). CDR3 sequence reads: CASSRGPSSSYNEQFF. As DNA, the CDR3 is TGTGCCAGCAGCCGAGGGCCCTCGAGCTCCTACAATGAGCAGTTCTTC.

The genes are TRBV6-2 or TRBV6-3 and TRBJ2-7; D might be TRBD1 or TRBD2, each matching 8 bases. This CDR3 spans 16 amino acids. V was shortened by 6 bases and J by 2 bases, with 20 bases between the two germline ends. Germline V gene sequence: CDR1 MNHEY, CDR2 SVGEGT. CDR3 bases: TGTGCCAGCAGCCGGGGGGGGAAGGGACAGGCCTACGAGCAGTACGTC. Translating gives CASSRGGKGQAYEQYV.

The V gene is TRBV27, the J gene TRBJ2-3; no reliable D call. CDR1 and CDR2 from the germline V gene are MNHEY and SMNVEV (reference sequence). The CDR3 length is 13 residues. The V and J ends lost 4 bases and 2 bases respectively, with 7 bases between them. The CDR3 nucleotides are TGTGCCAGCAGTTCCGACTCCACAGATACGCAGTATTTT. Residues: CASSSDSTDTQYF.

The chain is built from TRBV12-3 or TRBV12-4 and TRBJ2-1; D not certain. The CDR3 extends over 13 amino acids. V shed 5 bases and J shed 0 bases, with 5 bases lying between them. The CDR3 region has the DNA TGTGCCAGCAGTGAGTACTCCTACAATGAGCAGTTCTTC. Translated, it gives CASSEYSYNEQFF.

This chain connects TRBV7-2 to TRBJ2-1; tentative D call: TRBD2 (6 bases). The germline V gene has CDR1 SGHTA and CDR2 FQGNSA. V dropped 5 bases and J dropped 0 bases, with 11 bases sitting between them. The CDR3 runs to 15 residues. This CDR3 reads CASSRGTASYNEQFF. In nucleotides, the CDR3 is TGTGCCAGCAGCCGCGGGACTGCCTCCTACAATGAGCAGTTCTTC.

The rearrangement links TRBV4-3 to TRBJ1-2; TRBD1 matches 9 bases. V was clipped by 0 bases and J by 4 bases; unmatched bases: 6. Germline V gene lookup returns CDR1 LGHNA and CDR2 YSLEER. The CDR3 extends over 16 amino acids. For the CDR3, the DNA is TGCGCCAGCAGCCAAGATGGTGGACAGGGGTTCTATGGCTACACCTTC. This encodes CASSQDGGQGFYGYTF.

The chain joins TRBV27 to TRBJ1-5; the D gene is possibly TRBD1 (5 bases). Deletions cut 2 bases from V and 7 bases from J, with 15 bases between. The CDR3 contains 15 residues. Germline V gives CDR1 MNHEY, CDR2 SMNVEV (reference sequence). The CDR3 DNA reads as TGTGCCAGCAGTTTAGGGGGGGAGGGGTGGCAGCCCCAGCATTTT. It codes for CASSLGGEGWQPQHF.

This chain connects TRBV19 to TRBJ1-6; 9 bases are a match to TRBD1. The CDR3 is 14 amino acids. The J segment lost 10 bases and the V segment lost 5 bases, leaving 6 bases of the junction unmatched. CDR1 and CDR2 from the germline V gene are LNHDA and SQIVND (reference sequence). CDR3 nucleotide sequence: TGTGCCAGTAGTGGAGGGACAGGGTCCTCACCCCTCCACTTT. Its translation is CASSGGTGSSPLHF.

V usage is TRBV15 and J usage is TRBJ2-3; 7 bases agree with TRBD2. V lost 0 bases, J lost 3 bases, and 6 bases stayed unmatched. The CDR3 loop spans 16 amino acids. CDR1 is LNHNV and CDR2 is YYDKDF in the germline V gene (reference sequence). CDR3 in amino acids: CATSRDEAGYTDTQYF. CDR3 DNA: TGTGCCACCAGCAGAGATGAAGCGGGATATACAGATACGCAGTATTTT.

This clone appeared once. The genes are TRBV11-3 and TRBJ2-1, with TRBD2 as a possible D gene (6 bases). Trimming removed 6 bases from V and 9 bases from J, with 21 bases in between. Germline CDR1 SGHNT, CDR2 YENEEA. The CDR3 has 15 amino acids. CDR3 in amino acids: CASRDRDLAWSEQFF. The CDR3 nucleotides are TGTGCCAGCAGAGACCGGGACTTGGCCTGGTCTGAGCAGTTCTTC.

This rearrangement joins TRBV28 to TRBJ1-1; a weak D match, TRBD1 (5 bases). This CDR3 is built from 15 residues. The germline CDR1 and CDR2 sequences are MDHEN and SYDVKM. Trimming took off 5 bases at V and 5 bases at J, with 18 bases between the two ends. In DNA form, the CDR3 reads TGTGCCAGCAGTCTTAGAGTGGTGGGGGGAACTGAAGCTTTCTTT. It specifies CASSLRVVGGTEAFF.